The 12 T cell receptor beta chains reported below all come from one sample, sequenced in a study of cytomegalovirus exposure and HLA in healthy donors. 13 Jbeta primers and 60 Vbeta primers were used for the PCR. Clones were read by immunoSEQ multiplex PCR, and TCRdb kept only the in-frame ones, dropping some. The data contain nearly 70,000 clones, roughly 68% of them singletons. The source material was PBMCs. These receptors were obtained from an older woman in good health and CMV-seropositive.

This chain links TRBV9 with TRBJ2-3, with 12 bases lining up with TRBD2. This CDR3 comprises 17 residues. Looked up from germline, CDR1 is SGDLS and CDR2 is YYNGEE. V dropped 0 bases and J dropped 2; count of bases not matched to a gene: 4. In DNA form, the CDR3 reads TGTGCCAGCAGCGTAGAAGGACTAGCGGGATTCACAGATACGCAGTATTTT. Translation: CASSVEGLAGFTDTQYF.

The V call is TRBV30, the J call TRBJ2-1; D unclear. The CDR3 contains 14 residues. Germline CDR1 and CDR2: GTSNPN and SVGIG (reference sequence). Trimming removed 2 bases from V and 2 bases from J, with 10 bases in between. CDR3 in amino acids: CAWSRQAAYNEQFF. CDR3 DNA sequence: TGTGCCTGGAGTCGGCAGGCTGCCTACAATGAGCAGTTCTTC.

This chain uses TRBV10-2 with TRBJ1-2; D perhaps matches TRBD1 (5 bases). CDR1 is WSHSY and CDR2 is SAAADI in the germline V gene. Between the trimmed V and J ends, which lost 6 bases and 3 bases, there was a span of 11 bases. CDR3 length equals 13 residues. The CDR3 DNA reads as TGCGCCAGCAGCGAAGGAGGGGACTATGGCTACACCTTC. It is translated as CASSEGGDYGYTF.

V usage is TRBV5-6 and J usage is TRBJ2-7, with 8 bases matching TRBD1. The CDR3 totals 15 residues. Germline V gene lookup returns CDR1 SGHDT and CDR2 YYEEEE. The ends lost 4 bases at V and 3 bases at J; junction bases unmatched: 9. The DNA for the CDR3 is TGTGCCAGCAGCCCTCGGACAGGGCTGAACTACGAGCAGTACTTC. It translates to CASSPRTGLNYEQYF.

This sequence joins TRBV27 and TRBJ2-7; D possibly corresponds to TRBD1 (6 bases). This CDR3 spans 11 amino acids. Germline CDR1 and CDR2: MNHEY and SMNVEV (reference sequence). The V end was cut by 7 bases, the J end by 10 bases, with 14 bases between. The CDR3 spells CASTTGSIQYF. Written as DNA, the CDR3 is TGTGCCAGCACCACAGGGTCAATACAGTACTTC.

The chain links TRBV5-1 to TRBJ2-1; unclear D gene. The CDR3 consists of 14 residues. Trimming removed 4 bases at V and 10 bases at J, with 18 bases between. Germline V gene data show CDR1 as SGHRS and CDR2 as YFSETQ. The CDR3 protein is CASSLQASSEEQFF. In DNA form, the CDR3 reads TGCGCCAGCAGCCTGCAGGCTTCTTCAGAAGAGCAGTTCTTC.

The chain links TRBV2 to TRBJ2-7, with a possible D match to TRBD1 (6 bases). V lost 7 bases and J lost 7, with 20 bases in between. The germline CDR1 and CDR2 sequences are SNHLY and FYNNEI. The CDR3 is made up of 14 amino acids. This chain's CDR3 is CASKRGNSEGEQYF. The CDR3 DNA is TGTGCCAGCAAGAGGGGGAACTCTGAGGGGGAGCAGTACTTC.

For the CDR3, the DNA is TGTGCCTGGAGTGTACTTAGGGCGGGCTACACCGGGGAGCTGTTTTTT. Residues: CAWSVLRAGYTGELFF. The chain links TRBV30 to TRBJ2-2, with D perhaps matching TRBD2 (5 bases). The CDR3 contains 16 residues. Trimming removed 0 bases at V and 3 bases at J, with 14 bases between. The germline V gene encodes CDR1 GTSNPN and CDR2 SVGIG (reference sequence).

The CDR3, as DNA: TGCATCGCGAGCACAGATACGCAGTATTTT. Translation: CIASTDTQYF. V and J are TRBV29-1 and TRBJ2-3; D is unresolved. The germline CDR1 and CDR2 sequences are SQVTM and ANQGSEA. This CDR3 contains 10 residues.

This CDR3 reads CASSPWTDGGYTF. The CDR3 coding sequence is TGTGCCAGCAGTCCTTGGACAGACGGTGGCTACACCTTC. This chain links TRBV27 with TRBJ1-2; the D gene is possibly TRBD1 (6 bases). The CDR3 extends over 13 amino acids. From germline, CDR1 is MNHEY and CDR2 SMNVEV (reference sequence). The germline V and J ends were trimmed by 5 bases and 7 bases, with 14 bases remaining between them.

The chain uses TRBV5-6 and TRBJ1-6; tentatively, D is TRBD1 (5 bases). The CDR3 is 13 residues long. Per the germline V gene, CDR1 is SGHDT and CDR2 is YYEEEE. The germline V and J ends were trimmed by 3 bases and 9 bases, with 10 bases remaining between them. CDR3 nucleotide sequence: TGTGCCAGCAGCTCCAGGGAGGGTTCACCCCTCCACTTT. It translates to CASSSREGSPLHF.

This clone was detected ten times or more. The V gene is TRBV7-3, the J gene TRBJ2-5; TRBD2 matches 12 bases. The CDR3 runs 16 residues. J lost 4 bases, V lost 2 bases, and 5 bases had no gene match. Germline V lookup: CDR1 SGHTA, CDR2 FQGTGA. The CDR3 DNA sequence: TGTGCCAGCAGCTTAGGACTAGCGGGATTTGGAGAGACCCAGTACTTC. Its protein product is CASSLGLAGFGETQYF.